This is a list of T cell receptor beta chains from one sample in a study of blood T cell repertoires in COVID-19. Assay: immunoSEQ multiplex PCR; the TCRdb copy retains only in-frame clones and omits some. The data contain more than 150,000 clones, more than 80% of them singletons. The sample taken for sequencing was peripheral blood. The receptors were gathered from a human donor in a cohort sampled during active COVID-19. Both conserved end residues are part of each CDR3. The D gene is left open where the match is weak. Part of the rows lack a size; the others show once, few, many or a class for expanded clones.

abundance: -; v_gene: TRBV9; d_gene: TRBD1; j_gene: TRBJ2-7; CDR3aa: CASSVGTGGPEQYF; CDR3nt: TGTGCCAGCAGCGTCGGGACAGGGGGCCCCGAGCAGTACTTC
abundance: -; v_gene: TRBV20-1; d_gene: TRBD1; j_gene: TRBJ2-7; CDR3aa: CSASPGTGVYEQYF; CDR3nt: TGCAGTGCTAGTCCCGGGACAGGGGTCTACGAGCAGTACTTC
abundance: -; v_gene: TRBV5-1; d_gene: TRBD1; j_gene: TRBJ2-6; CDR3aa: CASSLEQGAGANVLTF; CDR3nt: TGCGCCAGCAGCTTGGAACAGGGGGCCGGGGCCAACGTCCTGACTTTC
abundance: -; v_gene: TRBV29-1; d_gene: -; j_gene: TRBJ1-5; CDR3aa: CSAKGGGQPQHF; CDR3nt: TGCAGCGCCAAGGGCGGGGGTCAGCCCCAGCATTTT
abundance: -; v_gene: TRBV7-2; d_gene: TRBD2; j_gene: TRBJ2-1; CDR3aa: CASSLVLAARYNEQFF; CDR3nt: TGTGCCAGCAGCTTAGTTCTAGCGGCACGCTACAATGAGCAGTTCTTC
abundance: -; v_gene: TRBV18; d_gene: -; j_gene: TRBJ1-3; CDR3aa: CASSNGVGGNTIYF; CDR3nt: TGTGCCAGCTCAAACGGGGTTGGAGGAAACACCATATATTTT
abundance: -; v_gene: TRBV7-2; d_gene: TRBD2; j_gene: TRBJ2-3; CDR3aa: CASSLWTSGGTDTQYF; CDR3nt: TGTGCCAGCAGCTTATGGACTAGCGGAGGCACAGATACGCAGTATTTT
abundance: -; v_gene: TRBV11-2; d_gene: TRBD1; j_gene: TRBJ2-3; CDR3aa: CASNHPGQGTDTQYF; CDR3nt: TGTGCCAGCAACCACCCGGGACAGGGCACAGATACGCAGTATTTT
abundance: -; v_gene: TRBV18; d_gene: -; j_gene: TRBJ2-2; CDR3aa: CASSPGGDTSNTGELFF; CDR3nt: TGTGCCAGCTCACCGGGGGGGGACACCTCGAACACCGGGGAGCTGTTTTTT
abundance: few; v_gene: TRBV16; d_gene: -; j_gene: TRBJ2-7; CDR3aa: CASSQWEPRQYF; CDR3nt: TGTGCCAGCAGCCAATGGGAGCCTAGGCAGTACTTC
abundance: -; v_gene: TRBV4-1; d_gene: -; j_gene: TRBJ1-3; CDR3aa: CASSHVGYGANGNTIYF; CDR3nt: TGCGCCAGCAGCCATGTAGGGTATGGGGCTAATGGAAACACCATATATTTT
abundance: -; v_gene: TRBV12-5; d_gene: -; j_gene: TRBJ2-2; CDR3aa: CASGKSTLTNTGELFF; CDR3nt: TGTGCTAGTGGCAAATCTACACTAACGAACACCGGGGAGCTGTTTTTT
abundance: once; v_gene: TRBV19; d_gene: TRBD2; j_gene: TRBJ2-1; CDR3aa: CASSARLAGGPWEQFF; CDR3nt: TGTGCCAGTAGTGCAAGACTAGCGGGGGGGCCTTGGGAGCAGTTCTTC
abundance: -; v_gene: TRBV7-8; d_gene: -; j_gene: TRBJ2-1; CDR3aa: CASSPFRDILPNEQFF; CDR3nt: TGTGCCAGCAGCCCATTCCGGGACATCTTGCCTAATGAGCAGTTCTTC
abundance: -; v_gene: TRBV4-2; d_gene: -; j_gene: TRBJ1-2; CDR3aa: CASSQGRQGSYGYTF; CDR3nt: TGTGCCAGCAGCCAAGGGCGGCAGGGTTCCTATGGCTACACCTTC
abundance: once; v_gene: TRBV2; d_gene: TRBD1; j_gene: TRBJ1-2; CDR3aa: CASNRDSGSYGYTF; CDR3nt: TGTGCCAGCAATCGGGACAGTGGCTCGTATGGCTACACCTTC
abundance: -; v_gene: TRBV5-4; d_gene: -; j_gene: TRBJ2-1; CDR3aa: CASSPEPPYNEQFF; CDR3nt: TGTGCCAGCAGCCCGGAGCCACCCTACAATGAGCAGTTCTTC
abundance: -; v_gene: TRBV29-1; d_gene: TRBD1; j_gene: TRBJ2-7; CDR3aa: CSVYGQAAHEQYF; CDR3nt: TGCAGCGTCTACGGACAGGCCGCTCACGAGCAGTACTTC
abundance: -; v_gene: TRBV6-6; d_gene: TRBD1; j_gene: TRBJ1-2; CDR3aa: CASSYSTARQGHGYTF; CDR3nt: TGTGCCAGCAGTTACTCTACCGCCCGACAGGGCCATGGCTACACCTTC
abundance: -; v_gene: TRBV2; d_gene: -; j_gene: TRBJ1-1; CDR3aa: CASSGNLNTEAFF; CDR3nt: TGTGCCAGCAGTGGAAACTTAAACACTGAAGCTTTCTTT
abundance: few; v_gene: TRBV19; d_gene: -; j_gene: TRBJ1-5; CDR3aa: CASSMSPGGNQPQHF; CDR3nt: TGTGCCAGTAGTATGTCTCCCGGGGGCAATCAGCCCCAGCATTTT
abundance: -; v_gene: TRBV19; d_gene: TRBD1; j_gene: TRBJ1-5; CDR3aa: CASSGGQGSNQPQHF; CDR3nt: TGTGCCAGTAGTGGGGGACAGGGAAGCAATCAGCCCCAGCATTTT
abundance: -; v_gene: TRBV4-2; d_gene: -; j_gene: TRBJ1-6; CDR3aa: CASSAGEITYNSPLHF; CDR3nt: TGTGCCAGCAGCGCAGGGGAGATAACCTATAATTCACCCCTCCACTTT
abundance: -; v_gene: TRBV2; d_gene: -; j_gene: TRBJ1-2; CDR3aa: CASYASVGYTF; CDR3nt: TGTGCCAGCTACGCTTCGGTTGGCTACACCTTC
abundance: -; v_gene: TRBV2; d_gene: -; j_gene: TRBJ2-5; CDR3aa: CASGGETQYF; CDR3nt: TGTGCCAGCGGGGGGGAGACCCAGTACTTC
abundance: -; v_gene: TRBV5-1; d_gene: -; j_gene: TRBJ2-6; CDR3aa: CASSFHRESSGANVLTF; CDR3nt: TGCGCCAGCAGCTTCCATCGGGAAAGCTCTGGGGCCAACGTCCTGACTTTC
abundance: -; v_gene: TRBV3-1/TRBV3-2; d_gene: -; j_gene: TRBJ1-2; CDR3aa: CASSNRGSANYGYTF; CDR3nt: TGTGCCAGCAGCAACCGGGGATCAGCTAACTATGGCTACACCTTC
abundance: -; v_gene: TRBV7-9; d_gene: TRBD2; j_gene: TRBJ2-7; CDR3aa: CASSLAGEGDEQYF; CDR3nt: TGTGCCAGCAGCTTAGCGGGGGAGGGCGACGAGCAGTACTTC
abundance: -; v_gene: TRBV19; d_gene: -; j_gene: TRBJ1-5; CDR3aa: CASKRTSNSNQPQHF; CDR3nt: TGTGCCAGTAAACGGACAAGTAATAGCAATCAGCCCCAGCATTTT
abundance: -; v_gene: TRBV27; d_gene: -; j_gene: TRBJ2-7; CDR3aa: CASSLSAGGYEQYF; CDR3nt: TGTGCCAGCAGTTTGTCGGCCGGAGGCTACGAGCAGTACTTC
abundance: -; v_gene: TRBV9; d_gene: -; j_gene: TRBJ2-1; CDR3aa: CASSLDDRDISYNEQFF; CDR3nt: TGTGCCAGCAGCCTGGACGACCGGGACATATCCTACAATGAGCAGTTCTTC
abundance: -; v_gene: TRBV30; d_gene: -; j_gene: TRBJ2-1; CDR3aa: CAWTSGLSSYNEQFF; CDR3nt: TGTGCCTGGACCTCGGGACTTAGCTCCTACAATGAGCAGTTCTTC
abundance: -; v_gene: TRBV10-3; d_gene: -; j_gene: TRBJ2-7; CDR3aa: CAISESEGYEQYF; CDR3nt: TGTGCCATCAGTGAGTCGGAGGGGTACGAGCAGTACTTC
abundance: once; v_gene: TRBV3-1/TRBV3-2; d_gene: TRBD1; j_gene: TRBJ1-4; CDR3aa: CATRGPSGTVNEKLFF; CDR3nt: TGTGCCACCAGAGGCCCGAGTGGGACAGTCAATGAAAAACTGTTTTTT
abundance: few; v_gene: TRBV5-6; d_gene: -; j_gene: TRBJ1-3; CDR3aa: CASSSDYTGNTIYF; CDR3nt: TGTGCCAGCAGCTCCGACTACACTGGAAACACCATATATTTT
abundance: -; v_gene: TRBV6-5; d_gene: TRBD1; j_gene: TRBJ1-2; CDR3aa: CASRMTGTGGGYTF; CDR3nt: TGTGCCAGCAGGATGACCGGGACAGGAGGCGGCTACACCTTC
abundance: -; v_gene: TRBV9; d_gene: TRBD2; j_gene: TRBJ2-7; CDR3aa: CASGKGASGGDEQYF; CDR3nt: TGTGCCAGCGGGAAAGGCGCTAGCGGGGGGGACGAGCAGTACTTC